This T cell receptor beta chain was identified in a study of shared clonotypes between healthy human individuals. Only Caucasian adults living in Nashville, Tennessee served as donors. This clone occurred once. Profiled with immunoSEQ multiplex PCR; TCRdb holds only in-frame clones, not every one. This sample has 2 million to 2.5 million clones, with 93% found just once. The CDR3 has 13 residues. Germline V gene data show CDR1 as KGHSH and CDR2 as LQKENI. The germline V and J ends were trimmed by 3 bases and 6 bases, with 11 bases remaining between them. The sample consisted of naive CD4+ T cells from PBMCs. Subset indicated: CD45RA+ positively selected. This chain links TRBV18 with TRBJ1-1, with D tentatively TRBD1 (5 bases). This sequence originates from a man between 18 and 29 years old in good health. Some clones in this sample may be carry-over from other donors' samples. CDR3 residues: CASSPDRGSEAFF. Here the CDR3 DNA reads TGTGCCAGCTCACCGGATAGGGGATCTGAAGCTTTCTTT. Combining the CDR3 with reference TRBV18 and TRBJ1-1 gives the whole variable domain NAGVMQNPRHLVRRRGQEARLRCSPMKGHSHVYWYRQLPEEGLKFMVYLQKENIIDESGMPKERFSAEFPKEGPSILRIQQVVRGDSAAYFCASSPDRGSEAFFGQGTRLTVV.